One sample yielded the 18 T cell receptor beta chains listed below, sequenced in a study of Ad26.COV2.S vaccination and SARS-CoV-2 variants. Generated by immunoSEQ multiplex PCR, the TCRdb table keeps only in-frame clones and is missing some. This sample has around 340,000 clones, with 88% found just once. Treatment denoted: about 20 received Ad26.COV2.S at low or high dose, single or two shots; several received placebo; per-sample allocation not given. Sampling was done on day 63 after the first vaccine or placebo injection. The sequences come from peripheral blood, collected in a trial of Ad26.COV2.S vaccine versus placebo. The receptors derive from a person aged 18 to 59 who received the Ad26.COV2.S COVID-19 vaccine or a placebo.

The chain has TRBV30 and TRBJ1-2, with a possible D match to TRBD1 (5 bases). The germline V and J ends were trimmed by 3 bases and 2 bases, with 10 bases remaining between them. The CDR3 contains 13 residues. CDR1 is GTSNPN and CDR2 is SVGIG in the germline V gene (reference sequence). CDR3 region: CAWRQGENYGYTF. CDR3 nucleotides: TGTGCCTGGAGGCAGGGAGAAAACTATGGCTACACCTTC.

The chain couples TRBV27 to TRBJ1-2; no reliable D call. The germline gives CDR1 MNHEY, CDR2 SMNVEV (reference sequence). This CDR3 is 15 amino acids long. Trimming cost V 1 base and J 4 bases, with 13 bases left between them. CDR3 DNA: TGTGCCAGCAGTTTATATTATCGGGGAAGCTATGGCTACACCTTC. Residues: CASSLYYRGSYGYTF.

The count of this clone is one. The chain uses TRBV6-2 or TRBV6-3 and TRBJ1-1; 8 bases fit TRBD1. The V segment lost 6 bases and the J segment 0 bases; nucleotides outside the gene matches: 9. The CDR3 spans 16 residues. The V gene's germline CDR1 is MNHEY and CDR2 SVGEGT. The CDR3 region has the DNA TGTGCCAGCAGCCTCGCGGGACAGGCAATGAACACTGAAGCTTTCTTT. Amino acids: CASSLAGQAMNTEAFF.

This rearrangement joins TRBV28 to TRBJ1-4; 8 nucleotides line up with TRBD1. This CDR3 spans 15 amino acids. J gave up 7 bases and V 5 bases, and 9 bases lay outside the gene matches. Germline CDR1 MDHEN, CDR2 SYDVKM. Written as DNA, the CDR3 is TGTGCCAGCAGTAAACCACAGGGGGGCCCTGAAAAACTGTTTTTT. Its protein is CASSKPQGGPEKLFF.

DNA of the CDR3: TGTGCCAGCAGTGATCTGGCCGGGGAGCTGTTTTTT. Encoded protein: CASSDLAGELFF. The rearrangement uses TRBV2 and TRBJ2-2, with D hard to call. Trimming left V 3 bases short and J 6 bases short, with 5 bases between. Germline V gives CDR1 SNHLY, CDR2 FYNNEI. The CDR3 loop spans 12 amino acids.

This clone has more than one count but fewer than ten. The chain uses TRBV4-3 and TRBJ1-4; D is unclear. V lost 0 bases to trimming and J lost 8 bases, with 13 bases between them. From germline, CDR1 is LGHNA and CDR2 YSLEER. This CDR3 contains 15 residues. The CDR3 coding sequence is TGCGCCAGCAGCCAAGATAGTGGCTTTTACGAAAAACTGTTTTTT. It specifies CASSQDSGFYEKLFF.

This chain joins TRBV3-1 (or the pseudogene TRBV3-2) and TRBJ2-1; TRBD2 agrees at 7 bases. Trimming removed 3 bases from V and 0 bases from J; junction bases left unmatched: 11. This CDR3 is built from 18 residues. The germline V gene has CDR1 LGHDT and CDR2 YNNKEL (reference sequence). CDR3 sequence: CASSHHRLAVSSYNEQFF. The CDR3 coding sequence is TGTGCCAGCAGCCACCACAGACTAGCCGTTAGCTCCTACAATGAGCAGTTCTTC.

This clone came up a few times. The chain links TRBV13 to TRBJ1-2; D unclear. The CDR3 is 13 residues long. Trimming removed 0 bases from V and 9 bases from J, with 11 bases in between. Germline V gene sequence: CDR1 PRHDT, CDR2 FYEKMQ (reference sequence). The CDR3, as DNA: TGTGCCAGCAGCTTAGGGGCCATTGATCGCTACACCTTC. Amino acids: CASSLGAIDRYTF.

The chain has TRBV13 and TRBJ2-5; the D is unclear. CDR3 length: 13 residues. Germline V gives CDR1 PRHDT, CDR2 FYEKMQ (reference sequence). V was trimmed by 4 bases and J by 3 bases, leaving 9 bases between them. DNA for the CDR3: TGTGCCAGCAGCTCACGGCAGGAAGAGACCCAGTACTTC. Translating it yields CASSSRQEETQYF.

The V gene is TRBV7-6, the J gene TRBJ2-5; 9 nucleotides align to TRBD2. In germline, CDR1 is SGHVS, CDR2 FNYEAQ. The CDR3 consists of 16 residues. V was pared by 4 bases and J by 1 base, with 7 bases of the junction left unmatched. The CDR3 protein is CASSSPSGMTQETQYF. The CDR3 DNA reads TGTGCCAGCAGCTCACCTAGCGGGATGACCCAAGAGACCCAGTACTTC.

The rearrangement links TRBV5-6 to TRBJ1-1; TRBD1 is a possible D gene (6 bases). Trimming stripped 3 bases from V and 7 bases from J, with 10 bases between. The CDR3 contains 12 residues. From germline, CDR1 is SGHDT and CDR2 YYEEEE. The CDR3 reads CASSYGGREAFF. The CDR3 nucleotides read TGTGCCAGCAGCTACGGGGGCCGTGAAGCTTTCTTT.

This CDR3 reads CASSLMGGSNQPQHF. CDR3 coding DNA: TGTGCCAGCAGTTTGATGGGAGGGAGCAATCAGCCCCAGCATTTT. The chain uses TRBV28 and TRBJ1-5; D not certain. The CDR3 runs 15 residues. Germline loops: CDR1 MDHEN, CDR2 SYDVKM. V lost 3 bases and J lost 1, with 10 bases in between.

J is TRBJ2-7 and V is TRBV6-6, with 8 positions matching TRBD1. V shed 6 bases and J 6 bases; nucleotides not matched to a gene: 16. Germline CDR1 MNHNY, CDR2 SVGAGI (reference sequence). The CDR3 is 16 residues long. CDR3 nucleotides: TGTGCCAGCAGAACAATGGGGGACAGGCCGCTCGGCGAGCAGTACTTC. This translates into CASRTMGDRPLGEQYF.

The rearrangement joins TRBV5-5 to TRBJ1-1, with D hard to call. Germline CDR1 SGHKS, CDR2 YYEKEE (reference sequence). The V gene lost 4 bases and the J gene lost 4 bases, with 20 bases spanning the gap. This CDR3 comprises 16 residues. The CDR3 loop is CASSRDDISPATEAFF. The DNA of the CDR3 is TGTGCCAGCAGCCGTGATGACATCTCCCCTGCCACTGAAGCTTTCTTT.

This clone was seen once. V and J are TRBV28 and TRBJ1-6; the match to TRBD1 covers 7 bases. After removal of 3 bases from V and 7 bases from J, the junction contained 9 bases not matched to a gene. The CDR3 runs 16 residues. Germline V gene lookup returns CDR1 MDHEN and CDR2 SYDVKM. This CDR3 is CASSFSAGGGNSPLHF. DNA for the CDR3: TGTGCCAGCAGTTTCAGTGCAGGGGGTGGCAATTCACCCCTCCACTTT.

The chain is built from TRBV7-8 and TRBJ2-6, with 8 positions matching TRBD1. The CDR3 extends over 18 amino acids. Germline CDR1 is SGHVS and CDR2 is FQNEAQ. V was clipped by 4 bases and J by 0 bases; unmatched bases: 8. The CDR3 loop is CASSWRAGGTSGANVLTF. The CDR3 DNA is TGTGCCAGCAGCTGGCGGGCAGGGGGCACCTCTGGGGCCAACGTCCTGACTTTC.

The rearrangement uses TRBV23-1 and TRBJ2-7; the D gene is possibly TRBD1 (7 bases). TRBV23-1 has ORF status, its function being uncertain. The CDR3 is 15 residues long. Trimming took off 4 bases at V and 3 bases at J, with 16 bases between the two ends. This chain's CDR3 is CASSRGTDDYYEQYF. For the CDR3, the DNA is TGCGCCAGCAGTCGCGGGACAGATGATTACTACGAGCAGTACTTC.

The rearrangement uses TRBV18 and TRBJ2-3, with unresolved D. V lost 3 bases and J lost 5, with 21 bases in between. This CDR3 has 17 amino acids. Germline V gene sequence: CDR1 KGHSH, CDR2 LQKENI. The CDR3 DNA reads TGTGCCAGCTCACCGAACCCCAAAACCTACGTCCGAGATACGCAGTATTTT. It codes for CASSPNPKTYVRDTQYF.